The sequence of this T cell receptor beta chain was determined in a study of T cells in Graves' hyperthyroidism and ophthalmopathy. Across the study: Initial diagnosis, before any treatment, was when peripheral blood was collected.

The authors obtained PBMCs from around 10 ml of fresh peripheral blood. Findings and caveats of the study: Ophthalmopathy was model-predicted a median about 6.9 months pre-onset.

The CDR3 length is 11 residues. Trimming pared 6 bases from V and 7 bases from J, leaving 13 bases between. Germline values: CDR1 DFQATT, CDR2 SNEGSKA (reference sequence). There were TCR beta CDR3 regions amplified from RNA transcripts. TCR CDR3 underwent first-round RT-PCR with the HTBI primer set. Each CDR3 protein is one row after TCRdb ran MiXCR on the multiplex PCR reads. The sample lists fewer than 750,000 distinct CDR3 sequences; around 13% were seen once. In this sample, this clonotype turned up many times. The antigen remains undetermined. The TCR originated in a woman aged 45-60 years with Graves' ophthalmopathy. Material: blood. The J gene is TRBJ2-7, the V gene TRBV20-1, with D hard to call. The CDR3 nucleotides read TGCAGTGCATCCGGCCTCACTGAGCAGTACTTC. It is translated as CSASGLTEQYF.